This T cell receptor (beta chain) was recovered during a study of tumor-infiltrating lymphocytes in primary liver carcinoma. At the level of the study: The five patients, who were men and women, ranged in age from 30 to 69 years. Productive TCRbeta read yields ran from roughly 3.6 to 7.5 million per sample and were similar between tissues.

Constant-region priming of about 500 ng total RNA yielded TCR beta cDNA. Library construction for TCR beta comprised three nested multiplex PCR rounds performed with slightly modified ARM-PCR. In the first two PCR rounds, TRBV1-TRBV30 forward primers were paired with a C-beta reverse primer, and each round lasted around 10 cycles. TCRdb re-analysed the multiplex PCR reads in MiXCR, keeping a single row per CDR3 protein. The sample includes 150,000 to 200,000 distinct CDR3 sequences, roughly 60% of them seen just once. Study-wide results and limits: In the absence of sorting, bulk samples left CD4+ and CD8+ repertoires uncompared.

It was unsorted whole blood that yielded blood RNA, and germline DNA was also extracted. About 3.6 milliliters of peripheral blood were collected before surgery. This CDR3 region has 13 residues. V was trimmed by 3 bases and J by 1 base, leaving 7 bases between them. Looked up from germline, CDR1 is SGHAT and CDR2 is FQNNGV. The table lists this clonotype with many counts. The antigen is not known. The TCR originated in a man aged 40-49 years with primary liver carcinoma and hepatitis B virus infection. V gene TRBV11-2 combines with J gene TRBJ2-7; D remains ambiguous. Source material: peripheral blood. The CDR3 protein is CASSFGLSYEQYF. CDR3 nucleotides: TGTGCCAGCAGCTTCGGCCTATCCTACGAGCAGTACTTC. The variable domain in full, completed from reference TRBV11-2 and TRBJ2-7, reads EAGVAQSPRYKIIEKRQSVAFWCNPISGHATLYWYQQILGQGPKLLIQFQNNGVVDDSQLPKDRFSAERLKGVDSTLKIQPAKLEDSAVYLCASSFGLSYEQYFGPGTRLTVT.